This entry concerns a single T cell receptor (beta chain). What it recognizes is unknown. This sample is part of a study of beta chain features in type 1 diabetes. The study, taken as a whole, reports: PCR might show a preference for shorter templates, equally across patients and controls. Across all four CD4+ subsets, people with type 1 diabetes showed modestly shorter TCRB CDR3s. Whether HLA type influences TCRB rearrangement remained unresolved here.

Sorted populations were all over 95% pure. Of the isolated RNA, all was reverse transcribed, and so the sequenced material was expressed TCRB transcripts. Mean read depth for naive, central memory and regulatory T cell samples was several million reads. Clones were read by immunoSEQ multiplex PCR, and TCRdb kept only the in-frame ones, dropping some. The sample shows about 160,000 clones, 10% to 13% of them seen only once. This TCR came from a young man with type 1 diabetes. The sequencing sample was made of central memory CD4+ T cells from blood.

The CDR3 bases are TGCGCCAGCAGCTTGTCAGGGGATCCTGGGGCCAACGTCCTGACTTTC. It codes for CASSLSGDPGANVLTF. The gene calls are TRBV5-1 and TRBJ2-6, with D tentatively TRBD1 (6 bases). The CDR3 runs 16 residues. Trimming shortened V by 1 base and J by 2 bases, and 10 bases separated the two germline ends. Germline V lookup: CDR1 SGHRS, CDR2 YFSETQ.